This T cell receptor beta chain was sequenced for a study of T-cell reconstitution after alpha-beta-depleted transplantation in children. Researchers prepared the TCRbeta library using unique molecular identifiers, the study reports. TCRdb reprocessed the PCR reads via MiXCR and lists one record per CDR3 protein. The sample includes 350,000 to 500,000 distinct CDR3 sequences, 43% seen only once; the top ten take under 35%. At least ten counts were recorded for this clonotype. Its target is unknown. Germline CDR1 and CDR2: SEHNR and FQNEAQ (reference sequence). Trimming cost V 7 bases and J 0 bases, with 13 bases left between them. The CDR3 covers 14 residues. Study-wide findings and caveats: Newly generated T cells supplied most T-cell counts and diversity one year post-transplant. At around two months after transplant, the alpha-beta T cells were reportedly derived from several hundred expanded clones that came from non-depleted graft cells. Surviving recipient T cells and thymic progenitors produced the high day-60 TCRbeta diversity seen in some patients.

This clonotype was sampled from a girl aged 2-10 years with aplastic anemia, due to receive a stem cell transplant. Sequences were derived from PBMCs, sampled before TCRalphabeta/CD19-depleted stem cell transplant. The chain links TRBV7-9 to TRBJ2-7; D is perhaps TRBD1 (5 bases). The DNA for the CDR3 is TGTGCCAGCACAGGACAAACTGACTCCTACGAGCAGTACTTC. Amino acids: CASTGQTDSYEQYF.